Listed here are 28 T cell receptor beta chains from one sample, sequenced in a study of cytomegalovirus exposure and HLA in healthy donors listed by TCRdb under 2017. Library method: the immunoSEQ multiplex PCR assay. A mixture of 60 forward primers for TCR Vbeta segments and 13 reverse primers for TCR Jbeta segments was used in the multiplex PCR. TCRdb took over this immuneACCESS table, retaining in-frame rearrangements with V and J assigned. Such tables are incomplete; in checked studies, under half of the missing clones stem from an unresolved V gene, and the remainder is unexplained. The sample table holds 150,000 to 200,000 clones, of which 60% to 80% were seen once. The leading ten clones occupy about 4.5% of the sample. Sequencing input: PBMCs. The receptors here all came from a young man in good health and CMV-seropositive.

The chain links TRBV18 to TRBJ1-5; 9 bases are shared with TRBD1. Germline CDR1 is KGHSH and CDR2 is LQKENI. V lost 4 bases to trimming and J lost 0 bases; unmatched junction nucleotides: 4. The CDR3 extends over 16 amino acids. CDR3 residues: CASSLETGGSNQPQHF. The CDR3 bases are TGTGCCAGCTCACTGGAGACAGGGGGTAGCAATCAGCCCCAGCATTTT.

The chain carries TRBV25-1 and TRBJ1-6, with D tentatively TRBD1 (5 bases). The germline V and J ends were trimmed by 3 bases and 4 bases, with 10 bases remaining between them. Germline V CDR1 and CDR2: MGHDK, SYGVNS. The CDR3 sequence is 15 residues long. The CDR3 protein is CASSDQGGYNSPLHF. The CDR3 nucleotides read TGTGCCAGCAGTGATCAGGGAGGATATAATTCACCCCTCCACTTT.

The chain employs TRBV11-3 and TRBJ1-2; 9 nucleotides agree with TRBD1. This CDR3 is built from 15 residues. V trimming: 1 base; J trimming: 4 bases; junction bases outside the gene matches: 4. Germline CDR1 and CDR2: SGHNT and YENEEA. CDR3 in amino acids: CASSLAGQGFYGYTF. The CDR3 DNA reads TGTGCCAGCAGCTTAGCGGGACAGGGCTTCTATGGCTACACCTTC.

The chain uses TRBV5-1 and TRBJ1-2; TRBD1 matches 7 bases. Per the germline V gene, CDR1 is SGHRS and CDR2 is YFSETQ. Trimming cost V 0 bases and J 8 bases; bases outside gene matches: 13. This CDR3 comprises 16 residues. The chain's CDR3 is CASSLEAGGGRKGYTF. The CDR3, as DNA: TGCGCCAGCAGCTTGGAGGCAGGGGGTGGACGAAAGGGCTACACCTTC.

The chain couples TRBV11-3 to TRBJ2-2, with D uncertain. V was pared by 5 bases and J by 2 bases, with 12 bases between. This CDR3 has 15 amino acids. The germline V gene encodes CDR1 SGHNT and CDR2 YENEEA. The DNA for the CDR3 is TGTGCCAGCAGCCCTAGTTCGTTAAACACCGGGGAGCTGTTTTTT. It is translated as CASSPSSLNTGELFF.

The gene calls are TRBV6-4 and TRBJ2-3; 9 nucleotides match TRBD1. J gave up 6 bases and V 3 bases, and 7 bases lay outside the gene matches. The length of the CDR3 is 15 residues. Germline values: CDR1 MRHNA, CDR2 SNTAGT. The CDR3: CASSDPGQGLDTQYF. The DNA of the CDR3 is TGTGCCAGCAGTGATCCGGGACAGGGACTGGATACGCAGTATTTT.

The V call is TRBV10-1, the J call TRBJ1-2, with TRBD1 identical over 8 bases. Germline assignment: CDR1 WNHNN and CDR2 SYGVQD (reference sequence). The CDR3 contains 14 residues. J was trimmed by 7 bases and V by 2 bases; bases with no gene match: 6. The CDR3 DNA follows: TGCGCCAGCAGTGAGGGTCAGGGGGCTGCTGGCTACACCTTC. It codes for CASSEGQGAAGYTF.

The chain is built from TRBV30 and TRBJ1-1, with 8 bases that match TRBD1. V was pared by 3 bases and J by 5 bases, with 11 bases of the junction left unmatched. The CDR3 has 15 residues. The V gene's germline CDR1 is GTSNPN and CDR2 SVGIG (reference sequence). As DNA, the CDR3 is TGTGCCTGGAGCGCCCCAGGGGGCGCAAGAACTGAAGCTTTCTTT. Translating it yields CAWSAPGGARTEAFF.

The chain couples TRBV5-6 to TRBJ2-7, with 9 bases that match TRBD1. J was trimmed by 9 bases and V by 3 bases; bases with no gene match: 13. This CDR3 region has 15 residues. Per germline, CDR1 SGHDT and CDR2 YYEEEE. CDR3 loop: CASSSYEGQGIGQYV. As DNA, the CDR3 is TGTGCCAGCAGCTCTTACGAGGGACAGGGAATAGGGCAGTACGTC.

The rearrangement joins TRBV9 to TRBJ1-2; TRBD1 matches at 7 bases. After removal of 6 bases from V and 2 bases from J, the junction contained 13 bases not matched to a gene. This CDR3 is 16 amino acids long. The V gene's germline CDR1 is SGDLS and CDR2 YYNGEE. The CDR3 loop reads CASTRSGTEKNYGYTF. CDR3 in DNA: TGTGCCAGCACCCGTAGTGGGACAGAGAAAAACTATGGCTACACCTTC.

This rearrangement joins TRBV2 to TRBJ2-7; the match to TRBD2 covers 9 bases. The CDR3 is 15 amino acids. CDR1 SNHLY and CDR2 FYNNEI come from the germline V gene. V gave up 8 bases and J gave up 12 bases; unmatched junction bases: 20. DNA of the CDR3: TGTGCCAGCCGCGGGGGGGGTAGCGGGGCAACCTCCCTGTACGTC. It yields the protein CASRGGGSGATSLYV.

The V gene is TRBV5-1, the J gene TRBJ1-1; 7 bases line up with TRBD1. J lost 4 bases, V lost 4 bases, and 4 bases had no gene match. CDR1 is SGHRS, CDR2 YFSETQ, per germline. CDR3 length: 13 residues. The CDR3 loop reads CASSLRTGTEAFF. In DNA, the CDR3 is TGCGCCAGCAGCCTCCGGACAGGCACTGAAGCTTTCTTT.

The V gene is TRBV5-4, the J gene TRBJ1-1; D unresolved. V lost 4 bases and J lost 2, with 9 bases in between. This CDR3 contains 13 residues. Germline V gene data show CDR1 as SGHNT and CDR2 as YYREEE (reference sequence). CDR3 coding DNA: TGTGCCAGCAGCGCGTTTCGTAACACTGAAGCTTTCTTT. Its translation: CASSAFRNTEAFF.

The chain employs TRBV5-1 and TRBJ1-1; D possibly corresponds to TRBD1 (5 bases). The length of the CDR3 is 13 residues. V was trimmed by 3 bases and J by 7 bases, leaving 13 bases between them. Per the germline V gene, CDR1 is SGHRS and CDR2 is YFSETQ. The CDR3 here is CASSYPGVYEAFF. In DNA form, the CDR3 reads TGCGCCAGCAGCTACCCGGGGGTCTATGAAGCTTTCTTT.

This chain uses TRBV14 with TRBJ2-1, with 9 bases aligning to TRBD2. The CDR3 spans 14 residues. Trimming cost V 4 bases and J 3 bases; bases outside gene matches: 1. Germline CDR1 reads SGHDN; CDR2 reads FVKESK. In DNA form, the CDR3 reads TGTGCCAGCAGCCGGACTAGCGTCTACAATGAGCAGTTCTTC. This encodes CASSRTSVYNEQFF.

This sequence joins TRBV4-1 and TRBJ2-2; D unclear. The CDR3 runs 15 residues. The V gene lost 0 bases and the J gene lost 0 bases, with 5 bases spanning the gap. Looked up from germline, CDR1 is MGHRA and CDR2 is YSYEKL. The CDR3 reads CASSQDSANTGELFF. CDR3 DNA sequence: TGCGCCAGCAGCCAAGATTCAGCGAACACCGGGGAGCTGTTTTTT.

The chain couples TRBV5-1 to TRBJ2-3; possibly TRBD2 for D (6 bases). This CDR3 is 18 amino acids long. The V end lost 0 bases, the J end lost 1 base, and 18 bases lay between the germline ends. CDR1 and CDR2 (germline): SGHRS, YFSETQ. CDR3: CASSLAGDYARGTDTQYF. The CDR3 bases are TGCGCCAGCAGCTTGGCGGGGGATTACGCGCGCGGCACAGATACGCAGTATTTT.

In DNA form, the CDR3 reads TGTGCCAGCAGCCAGGGGACGGCCCGAATCTATGGCTACACCTTC. Translated: CASSQGTARIYGYTF. V and J are TRBV11-3 and TRBJ1-2; a possible D gene is TRBD1 (6 bases). Germline loops: CDR1 SGHNT, CDR2 YENEEA. The CDR3 consists of 15 residues. V lost 5 bases, J lost 4 bases, and 17 bases lay in between.

The gene calls are TRBV28 and TRBJ1-4, with D tentatively TRBD1 (6 bases). The CDR3 covers 15 residues. The germline gives CDR1 MDHEN, CDR2 SYDVKM. V lost 5 bases to trimming and J lost 4 bases, with 14 bases between them. The CDR3 sequence: CASSPGQSFNEKLFF. As DNA, the CDR3 is TGTGCCAGCAGTCCTGGACAGTCTTTTAATGAAAAACTGTTTTTT. The whole variable domain, remainder taken from reference TRBV28 and TRBJ1-4, is DVKVTQSSRYLVKRTGEKVFLECVQDMDHENMFWYRQDPGLGLRLIYFSYDVKMKEKGDIPEGYSVSREKKERFSLILESASTNQTSMYLCASSPGQSFNEKLFFGSGTQLSVL.

The chain carries TRBV28 and TRBJ2-6, with D maybe TRBD2 (7 bases). Trimming stripped 6 bases from V and 3 bases from J, with 21 bases between. This CDR3 comprises 18 residues. The germline V gene encodes CDR1 MDHEN and CDR2 SYDVKM. DNA for the CDR3: TGTGCCAGCAGGACAGGCGGGGGATATGCGGGTGGGGCCAACGTCCTGACTTTC. It yields the protein CASRTGGGYAGGANVLTF.

There are a few counts of this clone. The V and J genes are TRBV27 and TRBJ2-2; possible D gene TRBD1, 5 bases. CDR1 is MNHEY and CDR2 is SMNVEV in the germline V gene (reference sequence). The V end lost 0 bases, the J end lost 5 bases, and 10 bases lay between the germline ends. The CDR3 is made up of 15 amino acids. The chain's CDR3 is CASSLSGRTTGELFF. DNA of the CDR3: TGTGCCAGCAGTTTATCGGGTCGGACAACCGGGGAGCTGTTTTTT.

The genes are TRBV5-4 and TRBJ2-3, with 10 bases identical to TRBD1. The germline V gene encodes CDR1 SGHNT and CDR2 YYREEE (reference sequence). V trimming: 2 bases; J trimming: 5 bases; junction bases outside the gene matches: 2. The length of the CDR3 is 14 residues. CDR3 region: CASSFDRGRDTQYF. CDR3 in DNA: TGTGCCAGCAGCTTTGACAGGGGGCGAGATACGCAGTATTTT.

Comments on this clone: The CDR3 ends on some other residue instead of the conserved phenylalanine or tryptophan, so this is likely a read error. The DNA is omitted, as the CDR3 cannot be located on it reliably, and the CDR3 follows TCRdb's listing. V usage is TRBV5-6 and J usage is TRBJ1-1; the D call of TRBD1 is as the table states it, not checked on the DNA. CDR1 SGHDT and CDR2 YYEEEE come from the germline V gene. The CDR3 length is 13 residues, termini included. The CDR3 sequence: CASSLSKAGEALN.

The CDR3 sequence: CASSLQVELAGYEQYV. For the CDR3, the DNA is TGTGCCAGCAGCTTGCAGGTCGAACTAGCGGGATACGAGCAGTACGTC. The chain is built from TRBV5-6 and TRBJ2-7, with 10 bases aligning to TRBD2. The V segment lost 1 base and the J segment 4 bases; nucleotides outside the gene matches: 8. Germline V gives CDR1 SGHDT, CDR2 YYEEEE. The CDR3 loop spans 16 amino acids.

This chain uses TRBV6-6 with TRBJ1-6; D not certain. CDR3 length: 14 residues. Germline V gene data show CDR1 as MNHNY and CDR2 as SVGAGI (reference sequence). V lost 7 bases and J 0 bases, leaving 7 bases between the germline ends. The CDR3 DNA reads TGTGCCAGCACACAGAGCTCCTATAATTCACCCCTCCACTTT. Its translation: CASTQSSYNSPLHF.

The V call is TRBV28, the J call TRBJ2-7; 7 bases fit TRBD1. The V gene's germline CDR1 is MDHEN and CDR2 SYDVKM. The CDR3 sequence is 13 residues long. Trimming took 2 bases from V and 7 from J; bases not matched to a gene: 5. DNA for the CDR3: TGTGCCAGCAGTTTACCGACAGGGACAGAGCAGTACGTC. Its protein product is CASSLPTGTEQYV.

Only one count was recorded for this clone. This rearrangement joins TRBV5-4 to TRBJ2-1; tentatively, D is TRBD1 (8 bases). Germline CDR1 is SGHNT and CDR2 is YYREEE (reference sequence). The CDR3 consists of 14 residues. Trimming removed 9 bases at V and 0 bases at J, with 13 bases between. The DNA of the CDR3 is TGTGCCACACAGGGGGACTACTCCTACAATGAGCAGTTCTTC. This translates into CATQGDYSYNEQFF.

The V gene is TRBV6-1, the J gene TRBJ2-1, with 12 bases aligning to TRBD2. Germline V gives CDR1 MNHNS, CDR2 SASEGT. CDR3 length equals 17 residues. V shed 4 bases, J shed 8 bases, and the junction held 12 bases outside the gene matches. The CDR3 DNA follows: TGTGCCAGCAGTGCAACGAAGACTAGCGGGGGCCGGGATGAGCAGTTCTTC. Translating gives CASSATKTSGGRDEQFF.